Only one count was recorded for the clone carrying this T cell receptor beta chain. The antigen remains undetermined. A junction boundary mismatches the germline segment, possibly from a read error. A J-beta primer mix and a sample-barcoded 5' primer were used in a second PCR of roughly 7 to 12 cycles. TCRdb called the 5' RACE reads again in MiXCR, with one record for every CDR3 protein. Found here are roughly 900,000 distinct CDR3 sequences, roughly 50% of them singletons; the top ten hold about an eighth. The data belong to a study of blood T cells in healthy people across ages. Study-level findings and limits: Diversity was estimated from one million T cells, and these estimates were considered underestimates. The fall in TCR beta diversity per million T cells was roughly linear with age.

Whenever a sample was processed, at least 7 million PBMCs were isolated. At least 6 micrograms of total RNA were extracted per sample. The TCR originated in a man aged 30 to 39 in good health. Sequenced sample: blood.

CDR3 DNA: TGTGCCATCGTTGACAGGGAGTCCTGCGAGCAGTACTTC. Translating it yields CAIVDRESCEQYF. This chain joins TRBV10-3 and TRBJ2-7, with 7 bases aligning to TRBD1. This CDR3 contains 13 residues. The germline V gene has CDR1 ENHRY and CDR2 SYGVKD.